Below, one T cell receptor beta chain is given with its context. The antigen is not known. One entry per CDR3 protein results from TCRdb running MiXCR on the multiplex PCR reads. Among 200,000 to 250,000 distinct CDR3 sequences listed, about a third were seen once. Axillary draining lymph nodes of breast cancer patients supplied the node samples. These data originate in a study of breast tumors, draining lymph nodes, adjacent tissues. Trimming at V came to 8 bases and at J to 7 bases, leaving 14 bases not matched to a gene. CDR1 SQVTM and CDR2 ANQGSEA come from the germline V gene. CDR3 length: 15 amino acids. Findings and caveats of the study: Compared with basal-like, luminal-like tumors shared significantly more repertoire with nontumor tissue. Data only fit, rather than demonstrated, lymph node origin of most tumor T cells. Findings are consistent with lymph node origin and intratumoral expansion of most tumor T cells.

V is TRBV29-1 and J is TRBJ1-6, with 7 positions matching TRBD1. Sequences were obtained from axillary lymph node tissue. The sequence was obtained from a female donor with breast cancer. Some clones in this sample may be carry-over from other donors' samples. CDR3 nucleotides: TGCAGCAGTGATATTGGACAGGTCGGAAATTCACCCCTCCACTTT. It is translated as CSSDIGQVGNSPLHF.